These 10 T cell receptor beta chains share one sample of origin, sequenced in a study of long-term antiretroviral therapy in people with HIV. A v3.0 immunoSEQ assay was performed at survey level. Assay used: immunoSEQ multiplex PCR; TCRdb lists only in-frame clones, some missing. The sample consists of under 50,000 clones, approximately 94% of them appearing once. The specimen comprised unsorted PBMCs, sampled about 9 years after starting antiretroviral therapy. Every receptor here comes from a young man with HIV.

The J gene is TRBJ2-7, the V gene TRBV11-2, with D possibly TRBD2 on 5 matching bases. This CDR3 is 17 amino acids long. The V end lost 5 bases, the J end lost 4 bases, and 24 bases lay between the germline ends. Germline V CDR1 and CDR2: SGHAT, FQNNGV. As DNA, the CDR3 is TGTGCCAGCAGCGGGTTGACTAATGAACATCACGCATACGAGCAGTACGTC. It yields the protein CASSGLTNEHHAYEQYV.

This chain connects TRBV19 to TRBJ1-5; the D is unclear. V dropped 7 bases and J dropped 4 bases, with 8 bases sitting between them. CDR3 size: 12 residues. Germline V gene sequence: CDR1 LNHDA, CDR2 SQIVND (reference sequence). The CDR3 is CASTSRNQPQHF. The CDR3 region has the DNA TGTGCCAGTACCTCACGGAATCAGCCCCAGCATTTT. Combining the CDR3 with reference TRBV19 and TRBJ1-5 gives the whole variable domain DGGITQSPKYLFRKEGQNVTLSCEQNLNHDAMYWYRQDPGQGLRLIYYSQIVNDFQKGDIAEGYSVSREKKESFPLTVTSAQKNPTAFYLCASTSRNQPQHFGDGTRLSIL.

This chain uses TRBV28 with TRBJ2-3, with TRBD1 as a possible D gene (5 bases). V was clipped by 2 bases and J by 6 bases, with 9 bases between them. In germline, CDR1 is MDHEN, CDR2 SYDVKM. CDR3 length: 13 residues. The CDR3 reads CASSLAGLDTQYF. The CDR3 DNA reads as TGTGCCAGCAGTTTAGCAGGGTTGGATACGCAGTATTTT.

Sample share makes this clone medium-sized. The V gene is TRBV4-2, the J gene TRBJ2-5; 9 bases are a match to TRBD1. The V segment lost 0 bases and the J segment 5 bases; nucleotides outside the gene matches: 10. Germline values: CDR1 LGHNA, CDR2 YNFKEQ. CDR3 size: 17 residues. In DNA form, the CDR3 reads TGTGCCAGCAGCCAAGAGACTCCGGGACAGGGTAGGGAGACCCAGTACTTC. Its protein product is CASSQETPGQGRETQYF.

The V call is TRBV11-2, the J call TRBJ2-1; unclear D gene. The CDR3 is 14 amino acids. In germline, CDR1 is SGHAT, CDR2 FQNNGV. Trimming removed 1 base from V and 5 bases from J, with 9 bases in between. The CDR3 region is CASSLVFGNNEQFF. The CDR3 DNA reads TGTGCCAGCAGCTTAGTCTTTGGAAACAATGAGCAGTTCTTC.

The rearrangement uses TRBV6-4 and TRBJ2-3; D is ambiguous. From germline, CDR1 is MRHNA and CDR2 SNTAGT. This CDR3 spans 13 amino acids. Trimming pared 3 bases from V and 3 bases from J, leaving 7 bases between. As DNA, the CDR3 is TGTGCCAGCAGTGAGACTGAGACAGATACGCAGTATTTT. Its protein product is CASSETETDTQYF.

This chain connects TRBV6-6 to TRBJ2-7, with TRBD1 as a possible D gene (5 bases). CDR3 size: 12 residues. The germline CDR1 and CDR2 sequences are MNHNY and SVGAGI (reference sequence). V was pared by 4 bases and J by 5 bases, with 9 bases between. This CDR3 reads CASSFRVHEQYF. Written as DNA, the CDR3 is TGTGCCAGCAGTTTCAGGGTCCACGAGCAGTACTTC.

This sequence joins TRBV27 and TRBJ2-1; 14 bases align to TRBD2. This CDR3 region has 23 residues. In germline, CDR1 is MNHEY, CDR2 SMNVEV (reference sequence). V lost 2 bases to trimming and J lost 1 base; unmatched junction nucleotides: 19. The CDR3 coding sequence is TGTGCCAGCAGTTTAAGGCCACCGTCGTCGGGACTAGCGGGGGTTCTTTCCTACAATGAGCAGTTCTTC. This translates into CASSLRPPSSGLAGVLSYNEQFF.

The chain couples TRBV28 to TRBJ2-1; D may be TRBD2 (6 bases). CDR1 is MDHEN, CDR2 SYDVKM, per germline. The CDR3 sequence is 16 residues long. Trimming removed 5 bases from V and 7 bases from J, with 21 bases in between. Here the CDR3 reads CASSPRLVPQVNEQFF. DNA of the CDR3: TGTGCCAGCAGTCCAAGACTAGTTCCGCAGGTAAATGAGCAGTTCTTC. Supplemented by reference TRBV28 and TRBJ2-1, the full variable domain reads DVKVTQSSRYLVKRTGEKVFLECVQDMDHENMFWYRQDPGLGLRLIYFSYDVKMKEKGDIPEGYSVSREKKERFSLILESASTNQTSMYLCASSPRLVPQVNEQFFGPGTRLTVL.

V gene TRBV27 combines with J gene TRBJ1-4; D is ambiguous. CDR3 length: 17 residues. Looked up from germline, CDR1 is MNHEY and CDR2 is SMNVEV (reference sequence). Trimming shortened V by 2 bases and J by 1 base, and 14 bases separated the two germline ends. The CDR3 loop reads CASSLPLIPLTNEKLFF. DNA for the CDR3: TGTGCCAGCAGTTTACCCTTGATTCCGCTAACTAATGAAAAACTGTTTTTT.